The source of this T cell receptor (beta chain) is a study of T-cell memory formation after mild COVID-19. The CDR3 covers 10 residues. Germline V gene sequence: CDR1 SQVTM, CDR2 ANQGSEA. Trimming took 7 bases from V and 5 from J, leaving 9 bases between them. MiXCR, applied by TCRdb to the 5' RACE reads, yields one record per CDR3 protein. In the table there are roughly 600,000 distinct CDR3 sequences, roughly 17% of which are singletons. Sequenced material: PBMCs or a T cell subset sorted from them (not recorded which). The chain employs TRBV29-1 and TRBJ2-7; D remains ambiguous. This clonotype originated in an adult woman who had mild COVID-19 (a few samples of this study predate the infection). Cell type and time point are not known. In DNA, the CDR3 is TGCAGCGGAATTGGGAACGAGCAGTACTTC. Protein product: CSGIGNEQYF.